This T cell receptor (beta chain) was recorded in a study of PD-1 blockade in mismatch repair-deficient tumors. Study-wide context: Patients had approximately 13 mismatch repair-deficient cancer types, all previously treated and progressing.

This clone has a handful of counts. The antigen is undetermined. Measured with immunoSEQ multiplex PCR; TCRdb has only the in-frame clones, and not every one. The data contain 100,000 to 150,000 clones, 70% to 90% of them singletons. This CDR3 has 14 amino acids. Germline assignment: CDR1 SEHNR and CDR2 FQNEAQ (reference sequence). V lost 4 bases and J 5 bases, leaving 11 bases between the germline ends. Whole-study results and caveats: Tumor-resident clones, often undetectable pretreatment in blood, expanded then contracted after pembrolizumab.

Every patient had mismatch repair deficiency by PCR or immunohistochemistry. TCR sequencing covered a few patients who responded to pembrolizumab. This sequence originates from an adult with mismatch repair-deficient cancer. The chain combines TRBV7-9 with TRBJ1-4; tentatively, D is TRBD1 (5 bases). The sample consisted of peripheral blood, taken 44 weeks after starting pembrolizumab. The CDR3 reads CASSSGTVNEKLFF. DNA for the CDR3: TGTGCCAGCAGCTCCGGGACGGTGAATGAAAAACTGTTTTTT.